This TCR beta chain was retrieved from a study of T cell repertoires in cytomegalovirus infection. Turning to the study itself: It can be stated that public TCR beta signatures indicated CMV infection as well as a matching HLA type. Study conclusions and caveats: Cumulated frequencies of public TCR beta families served to identify carriers of CMV plus the relevant HLA.

One entry per CDR3 protein results from TCRdb running MiXCR on the reads. Among approximately 770,000 distinct CDR3 sequences listed, approximately 32% were seen once. Germline CDR1 reads MGHRA; CDR2 reads YSYEKL. The CDR3 is made up of 15 amino acids. Trimming at V came to 1 base and at J to 5 bases, leaving 2 bases not matched to a gene. This clonotype was seen ten or more times. No antigen is known for it. The sequence was collected from a human donor in good health (CMV status not recorded). Some clones in this sample may be carry-over from other donors' samples. The source material was cultured CD8+ T cells from PBMCs, sampled from culture after CMV antigen stimulation. This chain connects TRBV4-1 to TRBJ2-2, with 9 positions matching TRBD1. The CDR3, as DNA: TGCGCCAGCAGCCAAGGGACAGGGGATACCGGGGAGCTGTTTTTT. It encodes CASSQGTGDTGELFF.